The 8 T cell receptor beta chains below come from one sample, sequenced in a study of blood T cell repertoires in COVID-19. The method was immunoSEQ multiplex PCR; TCRdb's version includes in-frame clones alone and lacks a portion of them. Of tens of thousands of clones in the sample, roughly 87% were seen once. Sample: peripheral blood. These TCRs come from a human donor in a cohort sampled during active COVID-19.

The V gene is TRBV28, the J gene TRBJ2-4; the D gene is possibly TRBD1 (6 bases). The length of the CDR3 is 14 residues. V was trimmed by 5 bases and J by 4 bases, leaving 12 bases between them. The germline V gene encodes CDR1 MDHEN and CDR2 SYDVKM. CDR3 DNA sequence: TGTGCCAGCAGTCCTTACAGGGAGAAAAACATTCAGTACTTC. Its protein is CASSPYREKNIQYF.

The chain links TRBV5-1 to TRBJ2-1; the D is unclear. This CDR3 contains 12 residues. V was trimmed by 1 base and J by 6 bases, leaving 5 bases between them. CDR1 and CDR2 from the germline V gene are SGHRS and YFSETQ. The CDR3 DNA is TGCGCCAGCAGCTTGTCCAGCAATGAGCAGTTCTTC. Translating it yields CASSLSSNEQFF.

The chain recombines TRBV30 with TRBJ1-2; D might be TRBD1 (6 bases). The germline gives CDR1 GTSNPN, CDR2 SVGIG (reference sequence). The CDR3 runs to 12 residues. The V gene lost 2 bases and the J gene lost 7 bases, with 11 bases spanning the gap. CDR3 region: CAWSTRTAGYTF. As DNA, the CDR3 is TGTGCCTGGAGTACCCGGACAGCTGGCTACACCTTC. The full variable domain, with the rest looked up from reference TRBV30 and TRBJ1-2, is SQTIHQWPATLVQPVGSPLSLECTVEGTSNPNLYWYRQAAGRGLQLLFYSVGIGQISSEVPQNLSASRPQDRQFILSSKKLLLSDSGFYLCAWSTRTAGYTFGSGTRLTVV.

CDR3 coding DNA: TGTGCCAGCAGCAAGGACAGGCTAAAAGCTTTCTTT. Protein: CASSKDRLKAFF. This sequence joins TRBV5-4 and TRBJ1-1; 7 nucleotides line up with TRBD1. V lost 4 bases, J lost 9 bases, and 6 bases stayed unmatched. CDR3 length: 12 residues. The germline V gene has CDR1 SGHNT and CDR2 YYREEE (reference sequence).

The chain combines TRBV29-1 with TRBJ2-1; 13 bases map to TRBD2. CDR1 and CDR2 (germline): SQVTM, ANQGSEA. There are 15 residues in the CDR3. The V and J ends lost 6 bases and 9 bases, in that order; junction bases with no gene match: 11. For the CDR3, the DNA is TGCAGCGTCATACTAGCGGGAGGGCCCTCGGGTGAGCAGTTCTTC. Amino acids: CSVILAGGPSGEQFF.

The chain uses TRBV7-9 and TRBJ2-3; 9 bases agree with TRBD2. Germline assignment: CDR1 SEHNR and CDR2 FQNEAQ (reference sequence). There are 16 residues in the CDR3. V was pared by 5 bases and J by 3 bases, with 9 bases of the junction left unmatched. The CDR3 here is CASSPPGSGRTDTQYF. DNA of the CDR3: TGTGCCAGCAGCCCCCCAGGTAGCGGGAGAACAGATACGCAGTATTTT.

CDR3 sequence reads: CASSEDKSYNEQFF. Here the CDR3 DNA reads TGTGCCAGCAGTGAAGACAAATCCTACAATGAGCAGTTCTTC. The chain combines TRBV6-4 with TRBJ2-1, with D unclear. Germline values: CDR1 MRHNA, CDR2 SNTAGT. The CDR3 covers 14 residues. Deletions cut 3 bases from V and 1 base from J, with 7 bases between.

The chain recombines TRBV28 with TRBJ2-3, with unresolved D. CDR1 and CDR2 (germline): MDHEN, SYDVKM. With 5 bases removed from V and 11 bases from J, the gap between germline ends came to 11 bases. The length of the CDR3 is 11 residues. The CDR3: CASSPTQKQYF. The CDR3 DNA reads TGTGCCAGCAGTCCCACTCAAAAGCAGTATTTT.